This TCR beta chain was captured by sequencing in a study of cytomegalovirus exposure and HLA in healthy donors. Study in general: Among several hundred genotyped donors, around 77% fell in the Caucasian-associated ancestry cluster. Study-level findings and limits: The authors reported that TCR beta sequences could predict HLA-A and HLA-B alleles. These predictions were accurate for most subjects in the first cohort. In a later analysis, a missense DCLRE1C variant was linked to TCR beta V- and J-gene trimming.

Use of 60 Vbeta and 13 Jbeta primers characterized the PCR. Some clones are missing from TCRdb's copy, which holds only in-frame ones; the method was immunoSEQ multiplex PCR. The table shows about 110,000 clones, with 76% occurring only once. This clone has a single count. Its antigen is undetermined. Germline CDR1 and CDR2: LGHNA and YSLEER. CDR3 length equals 17 residues. V lost 3 bases to trimming and J lost 4 bases; unmatched junction nucleotides: 13. The TCR comes from a man between 18 and 35 years old in good health and CMV-seronegative. Sequencing was performed on PBMCs. The rearrangement links TRBV4-3 to TRBJ2-3; 7 nucleotides agree with TRBD2. The CDR3 is CASSHGASAGLSDTQYF. As DNA, the CDR3 is TGCGCCAGCAGCCACGGGGCGTCAGCGGGGTTGTCAGATACGCAGTATTTT.